This TCR beta chain was observed in a study of OX40 agonist ivuxolimab in advanced cancers. The data were produced by immunoSEQ multiplex PCR, yet TCRdb's version contains in-frame clones alone and is incomplete. The data show 95,000 to 100,000 clones, roughly 83% seen once. Germline-derived CDR1 and CDR2 are MNHNY and SVGAGI (reference sequence). The CDR3 has 15 amino acids. Trimming left V 6 bases short and J 4 bases short, with 15 bases between. This clone appeared once. The specimen was CD4+ or CD8+ T cells sorted from blood, collected in a trial of the OX40 agonist ivuxolimab. This TCR derives from an adult with an advanced solid tumor such as melanoma, head and neck, liver or kidney cancer. This rearrangement joins TRBV6-6 to TRBJ2-2; D might be TRBD1 (5 bases). In DNA form, the CDR3 reads TGTGCCAGCAGACCCAGTACTCAGGGCACCGGGGAGCTGTTTTTT. This gives the protein CASRPSTQGTGELFF.